The 12 T cell receptor beta chains reported below all come from one sample, sequenced in a study of blood T cells in healthy people across ages. Through a sample-barcoded 5' primer and a J-beta primer mix, a second PCR was run for about 6 to 11 cycles. TCRdb analysed the 5' RACE reads with MiXCR anew, one entry per CDR3 protein. The sample lists hundreds of thousands of distinct CDR3 sequences; more than 25% were seen once. The data also belong to a second study, concerning T cells of mothers and their children.

Specimen: blood. The receptors shown here come from a boy aged 5-17 years in good health.

This clonotype was counted only a few times. The chain links TRBV7-2 to TRBJ2-2; D is perhaps TRBD1 (6 bases). Per the germline V gene, CDR1 is SGHTA and CDR2 is FQGNSA. The CDR3 is 14 residues long. V dropped 6 bases and J dropped 4 bases, with 12 bases sitting between them. CDR3 coding DNA: TGTGCCAGCAGTCTTGACAGGTCCACCGGGGAGCTGTTTTTT. Translation gives CASSLDRSTGELFF.

The J gene is TRBJ1-2, the V gene TRBV4-2; TRBD1 might be the D (5 bases). V was cut by 0 bases and J by 4 bases, with 15 bases left in between. This CDR3 comprises 16 residues. CDR1 LGHNA and CDR2 YNFKEQ come from the germline V gene. The CDR3 spells CASSQDLEGRPYGYTF. The CDR3 DNA reads as TGTGCCAGCAGCCAAGATCTCGAGGGGCGCCCCTATGGCTACACCTTC.

The chain uses TRBV28 and TRBJ2-1; D possibly corresponds to TRBD2 (5 bases). Germline CDR1 is MDHEN and CDR2 is SYDVKM. Trimming shortened V by 6 bases and J by 5 bases, and 14 bases separated the two germline ends. The CDR3 has 14 amino acids. CDR3 DNA: TGTGCCAGCAGAACACCGGGATTAAACAATGAGCAGTTCTTC. Amino acids: CASRTPGLNNEQFF.

This rearrangement joins TRBV24-1 to TRBJ2-7, with D possibly being TRBD2 (5 bases). Trimming cost V 3 bases and J 4 bases, with 9 bases left between them. The CDR3 length is 13 residues. Germline CDR1 KGHDR, CDR2 SFDVKD. CDR3 protein: CATSDPGMYEQYF. The CDR3 nucleotides are TGTGCCACCAGTGATCCCGGGATGTACGAGCAGTACTTC.

CDR3 nucleotide sequence: TGCGCCAGCAGCCGAACTACCACGAGCACAGATACGCAGTATTTT. The encoded protein is CASSRTTTSTDTQYF. The rearrangement uses TRBV5-1 and TRBJ2-3; D is ambiguous. Trimming took 4 bases from V and 0 from J, leaving 12 bases between them. Germline V gives CDR1 SGHRS, CDR2 YFSETQ. The CDR3 has 15 amino acids.

This clonotype appeared a few times. V and J are TRBV5-1 and TRBJ2-2; D could derive from TRBD1 or TRBD2 (6 bases each). The ends were cut back, 4 bases at V and 1 base at J, with 26 bases in the middle. Per the germline V gene, CDR1 is SGHRS and CDR2 is YFSETQ. The CDR3 runs 20 residues. DNA of the CDR3: TGCGCCAGCAGCCGACCCCGGGACGGGGGCGAGGGATGGAACACCGGGGAGCTGTTTTTT. Translating gives CASSRPRDGGEGWNTGELFF.

The chain uses TRBV13 and TRBJ2-7; tentatively, D is TRBD1 (7 bases). Per the germline V gene, CDR1 is PRHDT and CDR2 is FYEKMQ (reference sequence). This CDR3 spans 14 amino acids. Deletions cut 3 bases from V and 4 bases from J, with 13 bases between. CDR3 in amino acids: CASSFGGGRYEQYF. The DNA of the CDR3 is TGTGCCAGCAGCTTCGGAGGGGGCCGATACGAGCAGTACTTC.

The chain employs TRBV29-1 and TRBJ2-4, with D perhaps matching TRBD1 or TRBD2 (5 bases each). The CDR3 is 12 amino acids. Germline V gene sequence: CDR1 SQVTM, CDR2 ANQGSEA. V lost 3 bases and J lost 8, with 11 bases in between. DNA of the CDR3: TGCAGCGTTGAGTCAGGGACGGACATTCAGTACTTC. As protein: CSVESGTDIQYF.

The chain couples TRBV7-9 to TRBJ2-3; D might be TRBD1 (5 bases). This CDR3 is 15 amino acids long. V gave up 3 bases and J gave up 2 bases, with 12 bases separating them. Germline CDR1 and CDR2: SEHNR and FQNEAQ (reference sequence). The CDR3 DNA is TGTGCCAGCAGCTTGACAGAGGACCCCACAGATACGCAGTATTTT. Translated: CASSLTEDPTDTQYF.

CDR3 residues: CASSFIGTASYNEQFF. In DNA, the CDR3 is TGTGCCAGCAGTTTCATCGGGACAGCCTCCTACAATGAGCAGTTCTTC. The chain couples TRBV28 to TRBJ2-1; 7 bases map to TRBD1. Looked up from germline, CDR1 is MDHEN and CDR2 is SYDVKM. The V gene end was trimmed by 3 bases and the J gene end by 0 bases; junction bases not matched to a gene: 5. The CDR3 contains 16 residues.

The chain joins TRBV6-1 to TRBJ2-5; the D call may be TRBD1 or TRBD2 (6 bases each). Germline V gives CDR1 MNHNS, CDR2 SASEGT. This CDR3 region has 16 residues. The ends were cut back, 0 bases at V and 11 bases at J, with 22 bases in the middle. The CDR3 region is CASSEALGGPMLEQYF. The CDR3 DNA follows: TGTGCCAGCAGTGAAGCGCTCGGGGGCCCGATGTTGGAGCAGTACTTC.

This clonotype was seen a handful of times. V and J are TRBV6-5 and TRBJ2-5; the D gene could be TRBD1 or TRBD2 (5 bases each). This CDR3 is built from 14 residues. Deletions cut 3 bases from V and 6 bases from J, with 14 bases between. Germline CDR1 is MNHEY and CDR2 is SVGAGI. In DNA, the CDR3 is TGTGCCAGCAGTTATGACAGAGGGGTGAAGACCCAGTACTTC. Its protein product is CASSYDRGVKTQYF.